Following are 17 T cell receptor beta chains from one sample sequenced in a study of cytomegalovirus exposure and HLA in healthy donors. The PCR was carried out with 60 Vbeta primers and 13 Jbeta primers. The data were produced by immunoSEQ multiplex PCR, yet TCRdb's version contains in-frame clones alone and is incomplete. In the table there are 100,000 to 150,000 clones, around three quarters of which are singletons. Sample: PBMCs. The receptors originated from a male donor in good health and CMV-seropositive.

This chain links TRBV27 with TRBJ1-2, with a weak D call TRBD1 (6 bases). V was clipped by 7 bases and J by 5 bases, with 23 bases between them. The CDR3 extends over 16 amino acids. CDR1 and CDR2 (germline): MNHEY, SMNVEV (reference sequence). Here the CDR3 reads CASTPLPPLTGYGYTF. The CDR3 region has the DNA TGTGCCAGCACCCCACTCCCCCCTCTTACAGGGTATGGCTACACCTTC.

V and J are TRBV21-1 and TRBJ2-1; TRBD2 is the table's D call, not checked against the DNA. TRBV21-1 is described as a pseudogene. The CDR3 consists of 16 residues. The CDR3 DNA is TGTGCCAGCAGCAAAGTGCCCCCGGGTTCCTACAATGAGCAGTTCTTC. Its translation: CASSKVPPGSYNEQFF.

V and J are TRBV9 and TRBJ2-1; 10 nucleotides match TRBD2. V trimming: 0 bases; J trimming: 10 bases; junction bases outside the gene matches: 7. The germline V gene has CDR1 SGDLS and CDR2 YYNGEE. The CDR3 has 15 amino acids. The CDR3 protein is CASSVAASGSDEQFF. CDR3 coding DNA: TGTGCCAGCAGCGTAGCTGCTAGCGGGAGCGACGAGCAGTTCTTC.

V gene TRBV2 combines with J gene TRBJ2-1; TRBD2 matches at 8 bases. The CDR3 is made up of 15 amino acids. Trimming took 1 base from V and 5 from J; bases not matched to a gene: 4. Germline V gives CDR1 SNHLY, CDR2 FYNNEI. The CDR3 DNA follows: TGTGCCAGCAGTGAAGACGGGGGGGTACACAATGAGCAGTTCTTC. This encodes CASSEDGGVHNEQFF.

The chain joins TRBV13 to TRBJ2-1, with 7 bases fitting TRBD1. The V gene's germline CDR1 is PRHDT and CDR2 FYEKMQ (reference sequence). CDR3 length: 16 amino acids. V lost 5 bases to trimming and J lost 2 bases; unmatched junction nucleotides: 9. CDR3 loop: CASSPFLGTAYNEQFF. The CDR3, as DNA: TGTGCCAGCAGCCCGTTTTTAGGGACAGCCTACAATGAGCAGTTCTTC.

V and J are TRBV7-9 and TRBJ1-5; D is unresolved. CDR1 is SEHNR, CDR2 FQNEAQ, per germline (reference sequence). The V gene lost 1 base and the J gene lost 4 bases, with 8 bases spanning the gap. The CDR3 runs 14 residues. CDR3 nucleotide sequence: TGTGCCAGCAGCTTAGGGGCAGGAAATCAGCCCCAGCATTTT. Translation gives CASSLGAGNQPQHF.

The chain recombines TRBV7-2 with TRBJ2-7; D possibly corresponds to TRBD1 (5 bases). V was clipped by 5 bases and J by 2 bases, with 10 bases between them. From germline, CDR1 is SGHTA and CDR2 FQGNSA. This CDR3 has 13 amino acids. Here the CDR3 reads CASSLDSPYEQYF. CDR3 in DNA: TGTGCCAGCAGCCTCGACAGCCCCTACGAGCAGTACTTC.

CDR3 DNA sequence: TGTGCCTGGAGTGAACTGACAGGGGGTGTTAGAGCTTTCTTT. Amino acid sequence: CAWSELTGGVRAFF. V is TRBV30 and J is TRBJ1-1; 9 positions agree with TRBD1. Germline V lookup: CDR1 GTSNPN, CDR2 SVGIG (reference sequence). The CDR3 runs 14 residues. V was pared by 1 base and J by 10 bases, with 10 bases of the junction left unmatched.

V gene TRBV7-9 combines with J gene TRBJ1-1; D uncertain. CDR3 size: 12 residues. V lost 0 bases to trimming and J lost 7 bases, with 6 bases between them. Germline assignment: CDR1 SEHNR and CDR2 FQNEAQ (reference sequence). CDR3 sequence (DNA): TGTGCCAGCAGCTTAGCCAGTGGTGAAGCTTTCTTT. It is translated as CASSLASGEAFF.

This clone was detected only a few times. The genes are TRBV6-6 and TRBJ2-7, with 8 bases lining up with TRBD1. The V segment lost 5 bases and the J segment 3 bases; nucleotides outside the gene matches: 0. The CDR3 sequence is 12 residues long. In germline, CDR1 is MNHNY, CDR2 SVGAGI (reference sequence). The CDR3 region has the DNA TGTGCCAGCAGTACAGGGGGCTACGAGCAGTACTTC. Its protein product is CASSTGGYEQYF.

The chain combines TRBV19 with TRBJ1-1; D might be TRBD1 (5 bases). Germline V gene data show CDR1 as LNHDA and CDR2 as SQIVND (reference sequence). CDR3 length: 16 residues. Trimming cost V 4 bases and J 5 bases, with 20 bases left between them. CDR3 loop: CASSTRFGRGGTEAFF. CDR3 sequence (DNA): TGTGCCAGTAGTACCCGCTTTGGGAGGGGAGGGACTGAAGCTTTCTTT.

J is TRBJ1-2 and V is TRBV14; D remains ambiguous. Trimming stripped 0 bases from V and 4 bases from J, with 12 bases between. The CDR3 has 15 amino acids. Looked up from germline, CDR1 is SGHDN and CDR2 is FVKESK. DNA for the CDR3: TGTGCCAGCAGCCAAGACGGGTTTTTTTCCTATGGCTACACCTTC. Translating it yields CASSQDGFFSYGYTF.

V usage is TRBV28 and J usage is TRBJ2-5, with TRBD1 matching 9 bases. V was pared by 7 bases and J by 5 bases, with 11 bases of the junction left unmatched. This CDR3 has 15 residues. In germline, CDR1 is MDHEN, CDR2 SYDVKM. The CDR3 loop is CASTLGQGNVETQYF. The CDR3 DNA reads TGTGCCAGCACCCTCGGACAGGGGAATGTGGAGACCCAGTACTTC.

This clone turned up a few times. In DNA, the CDR3 is TGTGCCTCCCCGGTCCAGGGTCGCACCGGGGAGCTGTTTTTT. This sequence encodes CASPVQGRTGELFF. This rearrangement joins TRBV30 to TRBJ2-2; TRBD1 might be the D (5 bases). Trimming pared 7 bases from V and 4 bases from J, leaving 16 bases between. Germline V gene lookup returns CDR1 GTSNPN and CDR2 SVGIG (reference sequence). There are 14 residues in the CDR3.

The rearrangement joins TRBV27 to TRBJ1-6; 10 bases agree with TRBD1. Germline loops: CDR1 MNHEY, CDR2 SMNVEV (reference sequence). The CDR3 runs to 18 residues. V shed 2 bases and J 4 bases; nucleotides not matched to a gene: 8. For the CDR3, the DNA is TGTGCCAGCAGTTTAGGGTGGGACAGGGGTTTGTATAATTCACCCCTCCACTTT. Amino acids: CASSLGWDRGLYNSPLHF.

This clone has only a few counts. The CDR3 DNA sequence: TGTGCCATCAGTGATAGCGGGACGGATACGCAGTATTTT. It translates to CAISDSGTDTQYF. The genes are TRBV10-3 and TRBJ2-3; 8 bases fit TRBD2. Germline CDR1 ENHRY, CDR2 SYGVKD. Unmatched junction bases numbered 2, after V lost 3 bases and J lost 6 bases. The CDR3 runs 13 residues.

This clone has more than one count but fewer than ten. This chain links TRBV1 with TRBJ1-2; the table's D call, TRBD1, has no DNA check behind it. TRBV1 is deemed a pseudogene. The CDR3 spans 16 residues. The CDR3 protein is CTSSHIRGRGWYGYTF. CDR3 DNA: TGCACCAGCAGCCATATCCGTGGCAGGGGGTGGTATGGCTACACCTTC.